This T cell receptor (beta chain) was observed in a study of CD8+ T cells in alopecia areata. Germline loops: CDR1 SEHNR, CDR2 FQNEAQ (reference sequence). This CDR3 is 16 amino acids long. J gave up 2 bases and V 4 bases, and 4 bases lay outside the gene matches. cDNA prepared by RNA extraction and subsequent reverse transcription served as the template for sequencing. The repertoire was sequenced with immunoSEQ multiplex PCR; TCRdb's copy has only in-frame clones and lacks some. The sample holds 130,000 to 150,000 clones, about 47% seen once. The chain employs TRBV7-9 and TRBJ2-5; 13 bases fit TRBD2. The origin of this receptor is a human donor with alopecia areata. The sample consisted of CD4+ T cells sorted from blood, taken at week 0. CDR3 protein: CASSSRLAGGQETQYF. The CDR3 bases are TGTGCCAGCAGCTCCAGACTAGCGGGAGGTCAAGAGACCCAGTACTTC.